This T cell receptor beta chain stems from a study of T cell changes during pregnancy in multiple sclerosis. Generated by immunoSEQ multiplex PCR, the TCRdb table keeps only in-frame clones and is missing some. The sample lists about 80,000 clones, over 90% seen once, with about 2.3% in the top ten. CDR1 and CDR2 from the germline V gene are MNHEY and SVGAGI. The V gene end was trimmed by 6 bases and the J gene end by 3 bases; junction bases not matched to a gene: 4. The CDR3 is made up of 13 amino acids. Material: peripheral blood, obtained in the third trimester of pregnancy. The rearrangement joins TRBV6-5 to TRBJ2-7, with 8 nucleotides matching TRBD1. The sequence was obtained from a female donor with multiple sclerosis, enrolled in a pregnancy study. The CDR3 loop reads CASSQGQGYEQYF. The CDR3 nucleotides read TGTGCCAGCAGCCAAGGACAGGGCTACGAGCAGTACTTC.